This TCR beta chain stems from a study of regulatory T cells in long-lasting Graves disease. This sample's time point: newly diagnosed GD, antithyroid drugs for less than 3 months. Extracted RNA from PBMCs served as the source of the TCR library. Regarding the study as a whole: TCR diversity in persistent Graves' patients was below that of newly diagnosed ones.

The CDR3 is 16 amino acids. To make TCR beta libraries, researchers used iRepertoire HTBI primers and Arm-PCR of CDR3 regions. MiXCR was run by TCRdb on the multiplex PCR reads, yielding one entry per CDR3 protein. The sample lists 420,000 or so distinct CDR3 sequences, around 15% occurring once. This clonotype showed up just a few times. The antigen is unknown. These data were likewise used in another study, on T cells in Graves' hyperthyroidism and ophthalmopathy. Per that study: Among thyroid clonotypes expanded above 0.001, most also appeared in blood.

Sequencing was performed on peripheral blood mononuclear cells (PBMCs), taken at new diagnosis, from a patient treated with antithyroid drugs. This clonotype originated in a young woman with Graves disease. The chain employs TRBV12-3 or TRBV12-4 and TRBJ1-3; 7 nucleotides line up with TRBD1. The CDR3 spells CAIRGGQPNSGNTIYF. CDR3 DNA: TGTGCTATCCGGGGGGGACAGCCTAACTCTGGAAACACCATATATTTT.